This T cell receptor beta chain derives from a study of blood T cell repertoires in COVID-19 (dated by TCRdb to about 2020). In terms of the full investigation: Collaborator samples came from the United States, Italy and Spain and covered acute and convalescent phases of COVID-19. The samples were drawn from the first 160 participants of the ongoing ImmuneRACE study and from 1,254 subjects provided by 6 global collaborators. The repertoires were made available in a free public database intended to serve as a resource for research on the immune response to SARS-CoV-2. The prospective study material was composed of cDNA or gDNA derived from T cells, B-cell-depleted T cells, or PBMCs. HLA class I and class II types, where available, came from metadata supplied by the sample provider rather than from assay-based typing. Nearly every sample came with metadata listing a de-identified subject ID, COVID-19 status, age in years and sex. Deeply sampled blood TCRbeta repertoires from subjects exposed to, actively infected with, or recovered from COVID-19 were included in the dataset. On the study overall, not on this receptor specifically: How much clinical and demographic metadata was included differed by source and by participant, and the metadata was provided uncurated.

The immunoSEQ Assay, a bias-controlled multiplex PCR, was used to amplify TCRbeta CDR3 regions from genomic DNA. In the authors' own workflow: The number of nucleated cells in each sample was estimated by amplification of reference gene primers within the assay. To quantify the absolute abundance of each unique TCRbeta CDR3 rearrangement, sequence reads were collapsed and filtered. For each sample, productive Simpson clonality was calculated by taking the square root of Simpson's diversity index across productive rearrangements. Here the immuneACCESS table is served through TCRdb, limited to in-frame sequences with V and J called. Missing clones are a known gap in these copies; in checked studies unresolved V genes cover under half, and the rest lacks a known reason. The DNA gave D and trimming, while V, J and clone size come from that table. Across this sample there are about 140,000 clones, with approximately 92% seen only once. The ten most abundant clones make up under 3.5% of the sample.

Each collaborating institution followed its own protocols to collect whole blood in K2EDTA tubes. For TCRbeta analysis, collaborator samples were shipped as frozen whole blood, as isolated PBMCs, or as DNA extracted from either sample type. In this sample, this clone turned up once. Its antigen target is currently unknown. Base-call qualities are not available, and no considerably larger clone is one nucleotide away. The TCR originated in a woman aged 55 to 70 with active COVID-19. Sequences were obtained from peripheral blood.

The sequence in DNA is TGTGCCAGCAGTTTAATGGGACAGGGATATAATCAGCCCCAGCATTTT. This is translated as CASSLMGQGYNQPQHF. Recombination linked TRBV28 to TRBJ1-5; TRBD1 fits 9 bases in the junction. CDR1 and CDR2, looked up from the germline V gene, are MDHEN and SYDVKM. The CDR3, cysteine through phenylalanine, is 16 amino acids long. Only the CDR3 DNA stays, 48 bases, in frame from base 1. Trimming removed 2 bases from V and 4 bases from J; the gene matches leave 6 bases unexplained.